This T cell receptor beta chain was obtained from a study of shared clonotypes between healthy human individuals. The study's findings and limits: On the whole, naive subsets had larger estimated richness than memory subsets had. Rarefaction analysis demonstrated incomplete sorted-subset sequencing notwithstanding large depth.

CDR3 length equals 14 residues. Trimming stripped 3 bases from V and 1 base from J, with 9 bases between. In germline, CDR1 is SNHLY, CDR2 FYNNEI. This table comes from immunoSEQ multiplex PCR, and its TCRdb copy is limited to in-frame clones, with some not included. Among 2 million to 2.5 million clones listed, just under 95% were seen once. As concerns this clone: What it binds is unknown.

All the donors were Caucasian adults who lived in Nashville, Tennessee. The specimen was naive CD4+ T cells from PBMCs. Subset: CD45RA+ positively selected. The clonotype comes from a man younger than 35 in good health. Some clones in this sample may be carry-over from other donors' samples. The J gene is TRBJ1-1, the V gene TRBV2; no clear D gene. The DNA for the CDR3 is TGTGCCAGCAGTGACCGGAAGCCGAACACTGAAGCTTTCTTT. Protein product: CASSDRKPNTEAFF. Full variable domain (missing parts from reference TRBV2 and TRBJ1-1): EPEVTQTPSHQVTQMGQEVILRCVPISNHLYFYWYRQILGQKVEFLVSFYNNEISEKSEIFDDQFSVERPDGSNFTLKIRSTKLEDSAMYFCASSDRKPNTEAFFGQGTRLTVV.